The 19 T cell receptor beta chains reported below all come from one sample, sequenced in a study of T-cell memory formation after mild COVID-19. A single record per CDR3 protein comes from TCRdb applying MiXCR to the 5' RACE reads. This sample has hundreds of thousands of distinct CDR3 sequences; around 13% occur once, and the top ten carry approximately 21%. Sequencing input: PBMCs or a T cell subset sorted from them (not recorded which). The receptor set was obtained from a man younger than 30 who had mild COVID-19 (a few samples of this study predate the infection). Cell type and time point are not known.

This clonotype was seen a few times. The rearrangement joins TRBV7-9 to TRBJ1-1; D is unclear. Germline V lookup: CDR1 SEHNR, CDR2 FQNEAQ (reference sequence). The CDR3 extends over 15 amino acids. The V gene lost 7 bases and the J gene lost 3 bases, with 18 bases spanning the gap. The CDR3 is CASKLLNDMDTEAFF. Here the CDR3 DNA reads TGTGCCAGCAAACTACTGAATGACATGGACACTGAAGCTTTCTTT.

This clonotype showed up just a few times. The rearrangement uses TRBV6-6 and TRBJ2-3; D is ambiguous. The CDR3 runs to 12 residues. V lost 2 bases, J lost 5 bases, and 5 bases lay in between. Germline V lookup: CDR1 MNHNY, CDR2 SVGAGI (reference sequence). The DNA of the CDR3 is TGTGCCAGCAGTTACGAGGTAGATACGCAGTATTTT. Translation: CASSYEVDTQYF.

The chain combines TRBV6-2 or TRBV6-3 with TRBJ2-7; 14 bases agree with TRBD2. The germline gives CDR1 MNHEY, CDR2 SVGEGT. V lost 2 bases to trimming and J lost 1 base; unmatched junction nucleotides: 4. The CDR3 runs to 17 residues. The CDR3 spells CASSYRLAGGLSYEQYV. The DNA for the CDR3 is TGTGCCAGCAGTTACCGACTAGCGGGGGGGCTATCCTACGAGCAGTACGTC.

This clonotype was recorded only once. The chain joins TRBV29-1 to TRBJ1-1, with TRBD1 matching over 9 bases. The CDR3 extends over 14 amino acids. CDR1 is SQVTM, CDR2 ANQGSEA, per germline. V trimming: 5 bases; J trimming: 3 bases; junction bases outside the gene matches: 7. The CDR3 DNA sequence: TGCAGCGTTCACAGGGGGCGGATATACACTGAAGCTTTCTTT. Translated: CSVHRGRIYTEAFF.

The sample holds a few counts of this clonotype. The rearrangement uses TRBV6-6 and TRBJ1-2; a weak D match, TRBD1 (5 bases). The CDR3 totals 14 residues. Germline CDR1 is MNHNY and CDR2 is SVGAGI (reference sequence). V lost 4 bases, J lost 8 bases, and 17 bases lay in between. The CDR3 region has the DNA TGTGCCAGCAGTTGGGGGGTTGGGGCCGACGGCTACACCTTC. Protein: CASSWGVGADGYTF.

In its sample, this clonotype was seen many times. The V call is TRBV9, the J call TRBJ2-1; the D gene could be TRBD1 or TRBD2 (5 bases each). CDR1 is SGDLS, CDR2 YYNGEE, per germline. This CDR3 comprises 15 residues. V was pared by 0 bases and J by 10 bases, with 17 bases between. The CDR3 loop is CASSVVMSGRSEQFF. The CDR3 region has the DNA TGTGCCAGCAGCGTAGTGATGTCGGGGCGGTCAGAGCAGTTCTTC.

A few counts support this clonotype. The gene calls are TRBV20-1 and TRBJ2-7; TRBD2 might be the D (6 bases). This CDR3 region has 14 residues. Germline CDR1 is DFQATT and CDR2 is SNEGSKA (reference sequence). Trimming removed 3 bases at V and 6 bases at J, with 18 bases between. The CDR3 DNA reads as TGCAGTGCTAGTTTTGGGGGAGGTCAGGGCGAGCAGTACTTC. It encodes CSASFGGGQGEQYF.

There are a few counts of this clonotype. The gene calls are TRBV7-2 and TRBJ2-5; tentative D call: TRBD1 (6 bases). The CDR3 runs to 14 residues. Germline CDR1 reads SGHTA; CDR2 reads FQGNSA. Trimming left V 2 bases short and J 3 bases short, with 10 bases between. CDR3 amino acids: CASSLSRGKETQYF. The CDR3 DNA reads TGTGCCAGCAGCTTAAGTAGGGGGAAAGAGACCCAGTACTTC.

This clonotype appeared a few times. The chain has TRBV12-3 or TRBV12-4 and TRBJ2-3; 10 nucleotides align to TRBD2. There are 16 residues in the CDR3. After removal of 6 bases from V and 2 bases from J, the junction contained 8 bases not matched to a gene. For the CDR3, the DNA is TGTGCCAGCAGGGCTAGCGGGGGATATTTCACAGATACGCAGTATTTT. As protein: CASRASGGYFTDTQYF.

This clonotype has a handful of counts. The chain is built from TRBV18 and TRBJ2-7, with 9 bases aligning to TRBD1. The germline V gene has CDR1 KGHSH and CDR2 LQKENI. After removal of 6 bases from V and 6 bases from J, the junction contained 6 bases not matched to a gene. This CDR3 has 13 residues. The CDR3 sequence is CASSGDREFEQYF. The CDR3 DNA reads TGTGCCAGCTCCGGGGACAGGGAGTTCGAGCAGTACTTC.

The chain couples TRBV9 to TRBJ1-3; TRBD1 agrees at 9 bases. CDR3 length equals 16 residues. CDR1 and CDR2 from the germline V gene are SGDLS and YYNGEE. J lost 0 bases, V lost 0 bases, and 1 base had no gene match. The CDR3 spells CASSVVGQGSGNTIYF. The CDR3 DNA reads as TGTGCCAGCAGCGTAGTGGGACAGGGCTCTGGAAACACCATATATTTT.

This clonotype was recorded a few times. This sequence joins TRBV29-1 and TRBJ2-7; TRBD1 aligns across 7 bases. Germline V gives CDR1 SQVTM, CDR2 ANQGSEA. This CDR3 comprises 14 residues. V shed 7 bases, J shed 0 bases, and the junction held 9 bases outside the gene matches. CDR3 bases: TGCAGCGCGAGAACAGGGGCCCTCTCCTACGAGCAGTACTTC. Translated, it gives CSARTGALSYEQYF.

This clonotype occurred a few times. CDR3 amino acids: CSASQGTNTEAFF. The CDR3 DNA sequence: TGCAGTGCTAGTCAGGGTACGAACACTGAAGCTTTCTTT. The chain combines TRBV20-1 with TRBJ1-1; a weak D match, TRBD1 (5 bases). V lost 3 bases, J lost 1 base, and 9 bases lay in between. Germline values: CDR1 DFQATT, CDR2 SNEGSKA (reference sequence). This CDR3 has 13 residues.

This chain connects TRBV9 to TRBJ2-1; 7 bases are shared with TRBD2. From germline, CDR1 is SGDLS and CDR2 YYNGEE. V gave up 0 bases and J gave up 1 base; unmatched junction bases: 4. The CDR3 spans 16 residues. CDR3 residues: CASSVEGTTSYNEQFF. As DNA, the CDR3 is TGTGCCAGCAGCGTAGAGGGGACTACATCCTACAATGAGCAGTTCTTC.

This clonotype was counted ten times or more. The chain links TRBV6-2 or TRBV6-3 to TRBJ2-7, with D possibly TRBD1 on 6 matching bases. Between the trimmed V and J ends, which lost 5 bases and 2 bases, there was a span of 10 bases. The germline gives CDR1 MNHEY, CDR2 SVGEGT. The CDR3 loop spans 13 amino acids. In DNA form, the CDR3 reads TGTGCCAGCAGTACCGGGACAACCTACGAGCAGTACGTC. Amino acids: CASSTGTTYEQYV.

This clonotype was observed a handful of times. This chain uses TRBV7-3 with TRBJ1-5; D is perhaps TRBD1 (5 bases). This CDR3 is 14 amino acids long. V was pared by 6 bases and J by 7 bases, with 16 bases between. Germline CDR1 is SGHTA and CDR2 is FQGTGA. The chain's CDR3 is CASRPTGRGQPQHF. CDR3 nucleotides: TGTGCCAGCAGACCAACAGGCCGAGGGCAGCCCCAGCATTTT.

The chain has TRBV7-2 and TRBJ2-7; D possibly corresponds to TRBD1 (7 bases). V lost 1 base and J 3 bases, leaving 10 bases between the germline ends. This CDR3 has 14 amino acids. Germline assignment: CDR1 SGHTA and CDR2 FQGNSA. In DNA form, the CDR3 reads TGTGCCAGCAGCTTAGGACAGGGAGGCTACGAGCAGTACGTC. This codes for CASSLGQGGYEQYV.

Note on this clonotype: Germline is not matched at one junction end, which may reflect a read error. The gene calls are TRBV7-9 and TRBJ1-5; 10 bases match TRBD1. Per germline, CDR1 SEHNR and CDR2 FQNEAQ (reference sequence). The CDR3 has 16 residues. The CDR3 bases are TGTGCCAGCAGCGGGACCGGGACAGGGGAGGGTCAGCCCCTGCATTTT. It is translated as CASSGTGTGEGQPLHF. Full variable domain (remainder filled in from reference TRBV7-9 and TRBJ1-5): DTGVSQNPRHKITKRGQNVTFRCDPISEHNRLYWYRQTLGQGPEFLTYFQNEAQLEKSRLLSDRFSAERPKGSFSTLEIQRTEQGDSAMYLCASSGTGTGEGQPLHFGDGTRLSIL.

A few counts support this clonotype. This chain joins TRBV6-2 or TRBV6-3 and TRBJ2-2; D remains ambiguous. CDR3 length: 13 amino acids. The V gene's germline CDR1 is MNHEY and CDR2 SVGEGT. Trimming stripped 2 bases from V and 5 bases from J, with 6 bases between. DNA for the CDR3: TGTGCCAGCAGTTACCCAGCTACCGGGGAGCTGTTTTTT. Translation gives CASSYPATGELFF.